This entry features one T cell receptor beta chain sequence. The antigen is not known. The length of the CDR3 is 16 residues. The V and J ends lost 6 bases and 5 bases, in that order; junction bases with no gene match: 12. In germline, CDR1 is ENHRY, CDR2 SYGVKD. This PCR relied on a set of 60 Vbeta primers and 13 Jbeta primers. Produced via immunoSEQ multiplex PCR; TCRdb's table is partial and in-frame only. The table has approximately 100,000 clones, approximately 78% seen once. This sample is part of a study of cytomegalovirus exposure and HLA in healthy donors. Overall study: The early release's HLA-typed donors yielded 78 million or so unique TCRs. Study-level findings and limits: Among the CMV-associated chains, a few were confirmed in vitro as specific for CMV antigens. The productive fraction for most TCR beta V segments was about 87% or about 30% in an earlier analysis. In a later analysis, several top co-occurrence clusters appeared linked to parvovirus B19, influenza, CMV and Epstein-Barr virus.

The chain recombines TRBV10-3 with TRBJ1-2, with 10 bases lining up with TRBD1. The sequence came from a man in his forties in good health and CMV-seronegative. The sample consisted of PBMCs. Written as DNA, the CDR3 is TGTGCCATCAGAAGACAGGGGGCAACCATAGGGTATGGCTACACCTTC. The encoded protein is CAIRRQGATIGYGYTF.